This record looks at one T cell receptor (beta chain) sequence and its context. Its specificity is not known. Both 60 Vbeta primers and 13 Jbeta primers went into the PCR. Clones were sequenced by immunoSEQ multiplex PCR, and TCRdb holds only the in-frame ones, with some missing. Altogether 150,000 to 200,000 clones are present, roughly 87% being singletons, with the ten largest covering more than 0.2%. The data belong to a study of cytomegalovirus exposure and HLA in healthy donors. V trimming: 2 bases; J trimming: 7 bases; junction bases outside the gene matches: 4. This CDR3 comprises 13 residues. From germline, CDR1 is SGDLS and CDR2 YYNGEE. Study conclusions and caveats: The authors later found TCR association rates varying by HLA locus, with DRB1 most and HLA-C fewest.

The sample was PBMCs. The chain recombines TRBV9 with TRBJ2-3; 7 bases line up with TRBD2. This TCR came from a girl under two years old in good health and CMV-seronegative. As DNA, the CDR3 is TGTGCCAGCAGCGTGGGGGAGGGGCATACGCAGTATTTT. Protein sequence: CASSVGEGHTQYF.